This TCR beta chain was sequenced for a study of T cells after yellow fever vaccination. General study points: After the booster, approximately 96% of CD4 and 75% to 90% of CD8 primary-response clones were re-detected.

Conversion of TCR transcripts into cDNA relied on 5'RACE template switching, which added a universal primer site and UMIs. TCRdb redid the calling of the 5' RACE reads with MiXCR, one entry per CDR3 protein. This sample has some 320,000 distinct CDR3 sequences; around 10% occur once, and the top ten carry about 3.7%. This clonotype was observed a few times. Its target is unknown. Germline CDR1 reads SGHTA; CDR2 reads FQGNSA. Trimming cost V 1 base and J 6 bases, with 19 bases left between them. The CDR3 spans 17 residues. The rearrangement links TRBV7-2 to TRBJ2-1; perhaps TRBD1 as D (5 bases). This clonotype originated in a man aged 18 to 29 who received the YFV17D yellow fever vaccine. Sequencing used CD4+ T cells sorted from PBMCs, obtained 5 days after the yellow fever booster vaccination. Here the CDR3 DNA reads TGTGCCAGCAGCTTAGTCTTCTGGGGCGAAGATTCCAATGAGCAGTTCTTC. Amino acid sequence: CASSLVFWGEDSNEQFF.